The present TCR beta chain was sequenced within a study of response to subunit inactivated influenza vaccine. TCRdb called the RT-PCR reads again in MiXCR, with one record for every CDR3 protein. The table lists hundreds of thousands of distinct CDR3 sequences, approximately 11% of them singletons. There are 14 residues in the CDR3. Trimming removed 1 base at V and 9 bases at J, with 16 bases between. The germline gives CDR1 SGHAT, CDR2 FQNNGV. This clonotype was counted a few times. This chain joins TRBV11-2 and TRBJ2-7; D may be TRBD1 (6 bases). The sample here was PBMCs from blood, taken about 40 days after vaccination. This clonotype was sampled from a man aged 45 to 65 who received an inactivated influenza vaccine. This CDR3 is CASSLVGTRDGQYF. CDR3 nucleotide sequence: TGTGCCAGCAGCTTAGTGGGGACAAGGGATGGGCAGTACTTC.